The 21 T cell receptor beta chains given below trace back to one sample, sequenced in a study of blood T cells in healthy people across ages. Alongside a J-beta primer mix, a sample-barcoded 5' primer served in a second PCR lasting roughly 6 to 11 cycles. TCRdb re-analysed the 5' RACE reads in MiXCR, keeping a single row per CDR3 protein. This sample yields around 1,900,000 distinct CDR3 sequences, of which roughly 43% are seen a single time; more than 20% belongs to the top ten. Sequenced input: blood. Receptors originate from a human donor in good health.

This clonotype turned up a few times. V and J are TRBV4-2 and TRBJ1-2; D unresolved. The germline CDR1 and CDR2 sequences are LGHNA and YNFKEQ. V lost 4 bases, J lost 3 bases, and 18 bases lay in between. The CDR3 extends over 16 amino acids. The CDR3 sequence: CASSPSGVGADYGYTF. In nucleotides, the CDR3 is TGTGCCAGCAGCCCCTCCGGGGTTGGTGCTGACTATGGCTACACCTTC.

V usage is TRBV10-3 and J usage is TRBJ2-6; 11 positions agree with TRBD2. Looked up from germline, CDR1 is ENHRY and CDR2 is SYGVKD. This CDR3 is built from 18 residues. V shed 6 bases and J 0 bases; nucleotides not matched to a gene: 7. CDR3 nucleotide sequence: TGTGCCATCAGCCAGACTAGCGGGGAGACCTCTGGGGCCAACGTCCTGACTTTC. Translated: CAISQTSGETSGANVLTF.

The rearrangement uses TRBV15 and TRBJ2-7; possibly TRBD1 or TRBD2 for D (7 bases each). CDR3 length equals 13 residues. V lost 8 bases, J lost 0 bases, and 11 bases lay in between. Per germline, CDR1 LNHNV and CDR2 YYDKDF (reference sequence). The CDR3 nucleotides are TGTGCCACCCGGGGGGACAGCTCCTACGAGCAGTACTTC. This codes for CATRGDSSYEQYF.

To note about this clonotype: One end of the junction varies from germline; a read error may be responsible. The chain couples TRBV12-3 or TRBV12-4 to TRBJ2-5, with 7 bases matching TRBD1. Gene TRBJ2-7 matches the end of the DNA better, so the J call may be wrong. The CDR3 loop spans 13 amino acids. DNA of the CDR3: TGTGCCAACAGTTTAACAGGGGTCTACGAGCAGTACTTC. Residues: CANSLTGVYEQYF.

The chain employs TRBV15 and TRBJ1-1; D gene uncertain. Germline V gives CDR1 LNHNV, CDR2 YYDKDF (reference sequence). The CDR3 runs 13 residues. Trimming took off 0 bases at V and 5 bases at J, with 7 bases between the two ends. This CDR3 reads CATSRDYGTEAFF. The CDR3 bases are TGTGCCACCAGCAGAGATTACGGAACTGAAGCTTTCTTT.

A remark on this clonotype: Mismatch with germline at one junction end may stem from a read error. The chain couples TRBV7-9 to TRBJ2-1; D ambiguous. The germline V gene has CDR1 SEHNR and CDR2 FQNEAQ (reference sequence). This CDR3 has 12 residues. In DNA form, the CDR3 reads TGTGCCAGCAGCTTAGGGAGTAATGAGCGGTTCTTC. Protein: CASSLGSNERFF.

Many counts were recorded for this clonotype. This chain uses TRBV7-2 with TRBJ2-3; D is possibly TRBD2 (6 bases). The CDR3 loop spans 15 amino acids. Germline loops: CDR1 SGHTA, CDR2 FQGNSA. V shed 3 bases and J shed 1 base, with 11 bases lying between them. The CDR3 nucleotides are TGTGCCAGCAGCTTGAGATCGGGGGGCACAGATACGCAGTATTTT. It is translated as CASSLRSGGTDTQYF.

This clonotype has just a few counts. The gene calls are TRBV28 and TRBJ1-1, with 9 bases aligning to TRBD1. CDR1 and CDR2 from the germline V gene are MDHEN and SYDVKM. The V gene end was trimmed by 4 bases and the J gene end by 4 bases; junction bases not matched to a gene: 4. The CDR3 has 14 residues. CDR3 bases: TGTGCCAGCAGTTCCCGGGACAGGGTCACTGAAGCTTTCTTT. This codes for CASSSRDRVTEAFF.

The chain links TRBV20-1 to TRBJ2-3, with TRBD1 matching over 7 bases. CDR1 is DFQATT, CDR2 SNEGSKA, per germline (reference sequence). V shed 7 bases and J 6 bases; nucleotides not matched to a gene: 10. The CDR3 length is 13 residues. CDR3 coding DNA: TGCAGTGTAGGACAGGTTCTGGAGGATACGCAGTATTTT. Encoded protein: CSVGQVLEDTQYF.

V usage is TRBV9 and J usage is TRBJ1-2, with D maybe TRBD1 (5 bases). Trimming took off 7 bases at V and 6 bases at J, with 10 bases between the two ends. Germline V CDR1 and CDR2: SGDLS, YYNGEE. The CDR3 covers 11 residues. The DNA for the CDR3 is TGTGCCAGCGCAGGGTTGAATGGCTACACCTTC. Translating it yields CASAGLNGYTF.

The chain uses TRBV2 and TRBJ2-4; D is unresolved. The CDR3 extends over 13 amino acids. Germline CDR1 reads SNHLY; CDR2 reads FYNNEI. V was clipped by 3 bases and J by 13 bases, with 16 bases between them. The CDR3 loop reads CASSEFRVSEQYF. CDR3 nucleotide sequence: TGTGCCAGCAGTGAGTTTAGGGTTAGTGAGCAGTACTTC. Together with reference TRBV2 and TRBJ2-4, the CDR3 gives the full variable domain: EPEVTQTPSHQVTQMGQEVILRCVPISNHLYFYWYRQILGQKVEFLVSFYNNEISEKSEIFDDQFSVERPDGSNFTLKIRSTKLEDSAMYFCASSEFRVSEQYFGAGTRLSVL.

The V and J genes are TRBV20-1 and TRBJ2-1; 12 bases map to TRBD1. There are 17 residues in the CDR3. In germline, CDR1 is DFQATT, CDR2 SNEGSKA (reference sequence). With V trimmed by 5 bases and J by 4 bases, 12 bases remained unmatched. The CDR3 region is CSASGTGGAMRYNEQFF. CDR3 sequence (DNA): TGCAGTGCTTCCGGGACAGGGGGCGCAATGAGGTACAATGAGCAGTTCTTC.

As for this clonotype: One end of the junction is discordant with germline, which a read error may explain. This chain uses TRBV6-6 with TRBJ1-1; D not resolved. The germline V gene has CDR1 MNHNY and CDR2 SVGAGI (reference sequence). CDR3 length: 13 residues. CDR3 DNA: TGTGCCGGCAGTGGTGGGATGAACACTGAAGCTTTCTTT. It translates to CAGSGGMNTEAFF.

The chain recombines TRBV7-9 with TRBJ2-5; 7 positions match TRBD1. The CDR3 has 17 amino acids. The germline CDR1 and CDR2 sequences are SEHNR and FQNEAQ (reference sequence). The ends lost 0 bases at V and 11 bases at J; junction bases unmatched: 18. The CDR3 loop is CASSLAKGGTDARGQYF. In nucleotides, the CDR3 is TGTGCCAGCAGCTTAGCCAAGGGTGGGACAGACGCCCGTGGGCAGTACTTC.

This clonotype was seen only once. The gene calls are TRBV2 and TRBJ2-5, with D perhaps TRBD1 (5 bases). Trimming cost V 8 bases and J 5 bases, with 18 bases left between them. The CDR3 loop spans 14 amino acids. Looked up from germline, CDR1 is SNHLY and CDR2 is FYNNEI. DNA for the CDR3: TGTGCCAGCCCCCCCTCAGGGATTTGGGAGACCCAGTACTTC. Translating gives CASPPSGIWETQYF.

This clonotype was counted a few times. The chain uses TRBV20-1 and TRBJ2-5; 7 bases are shared with TRBD1. J was trimmed by 2 bases and V by 5 bases; bases with no gene match: 11. Germline V gives CDR1 DFQATT, CDR2 SNEGSKA (reference sequence). The CDR3 spans 15 residues. The CDR3 protein is CSAETGTAIQETQYF. CDR3 DNA sequence: TGCAGTGCTGAGACAGGGACAGCTATACAAGAGACCCAGTACTTC.

This rearrangement joins TRBV7-9 to TRBJ2-3; D is possibly TRBD1 (6 bases). CDR3 size: 16 residues. Germline CDR1 is SEHNR and CDR2 is FQNEAQ (reference sequence). Trimming took 5 bases from V and 2 from J, leaving 17 bases between them. CDR3 in amino acids: CASSLNIGGHTDTQYF. Written as DNA, the CDR3 is TGTGCCAGCAGCCTGAACATAGGGGGACACACAGATACGCAGTATTTT.

CDR3 amino acids: CASSSGLAREQFF. The CDR3 DNA sequence: TGTGCCAGCAGCTCGGGTCTAGCAAGGGAGCAGTTCTTC. V usage is TRBV7-2 and J usage is TRBJ2-1; a possible D gene is TRBD2 (5 bases). V gave up 4 bases and J gave up 10 bases, with 14 bases separating them. The CDR3 runs to 13 residues. The germline gives CDR1 SGHTA, CDR2 FQGNSA.

This clonotype came up a few times. This chain's CDR3 is CSARVDPSGGFEQFF. The CDR3 nucleotides read TGCAGTGCTAGAGTAGATCCTAGCGGGGGTTTTGAGCAGTTCTTC. The V call is TRBV20-1, the J call TRBJ2-1, with TRBD2 matching 10 bases. Germline V gives CDR1 DFQATT, CDR2 SNEGSKA (reference sequence). The CDR3 consists of 15 residues. With 1 base clipped from V and 9 bases from J, the junction kept 9 bases outside the gene matches.

V is TRBV3-1 and J is TRBJ1-3; D perhaps matches TRBD1 (5 bases). Trimming took off 8 bases at V and 0 bases at J, with 14 bases between the two ends. The length of the CDR3 is 15 residues. Germline V gene sequence: CDR1 LGHDT, CDR2 YNNKEL (reference sequence). The CDR3 DNA reads as TGTGCCAGCGGGGGTGGGGGATCCTCTGGAAACACCATATATTTT. Translated, it gives CASGGGGSSGNTIYF.

The rearrangement uses TRBV20-1 and TRBJ1-1; TRBD1 matches 12 bases. Germline CDR1 DFQATT, CDR2 SNEGSKA (reference sequence). The CDR3 runs 14 residues. CDR3 protein: CGPGQGASNTEAFF. For the CDR3, the DNA is TGCGGTCCGGGACAGGGGGCTTCGAACACTGAAGCTTTCTTT.